This T cell receptor beta chain was observed in a study of CXCR3-negative and CXCR3-positive naive CD8 T cells. Study-level information: Every library held about 1.5 +/- 0.3 million TRB reads, and the total came to some 130 million.

General study findings and limits: Naive subsets were similarly diverse, while memory CD8+ repertoires were much less diverse. Naive cells that were CXCR3-positive had more hydrophobic TRB CDR3s (compared with CXCR3-negative naive cells). Naive subsets had comparable surface CD5; TCR strength was inferred from TRB CDR3 properties.

A note on this clonotype: No antigen is known for it.

CDR1 is SEHNR and CDR2 is FQNEAQ in the germline V gene (reference sequence). The CDR3 length is 12 residues. The authors made the TRB cDNA libraries by 5' RACE using UMI labels. From its re-call of the 5' RACE reads, TCRdb lists each CDR3 protein once, without DNA. The ten top clones account for about 4.5%, within a sample of 50,000 to 75,000 distinct CDR3 sequences. The TCR sequence derives from a human donor in good health. Some clones in this sample may be carry-over from other donors' samples. The specimen was naive CXCR3- CD8+ T cells from blood. Specified subset: CD45RO-CCR7+CD27+CD95- naive CD8+ T cells lacking CXCR3 (TNR3-). The chain combines TRBV7-9 with TRBJ1-1; TCRdb indicates TRBD1, and absent DNA this call remains unverified. The CDR3 is CASSSDIAGAFF.